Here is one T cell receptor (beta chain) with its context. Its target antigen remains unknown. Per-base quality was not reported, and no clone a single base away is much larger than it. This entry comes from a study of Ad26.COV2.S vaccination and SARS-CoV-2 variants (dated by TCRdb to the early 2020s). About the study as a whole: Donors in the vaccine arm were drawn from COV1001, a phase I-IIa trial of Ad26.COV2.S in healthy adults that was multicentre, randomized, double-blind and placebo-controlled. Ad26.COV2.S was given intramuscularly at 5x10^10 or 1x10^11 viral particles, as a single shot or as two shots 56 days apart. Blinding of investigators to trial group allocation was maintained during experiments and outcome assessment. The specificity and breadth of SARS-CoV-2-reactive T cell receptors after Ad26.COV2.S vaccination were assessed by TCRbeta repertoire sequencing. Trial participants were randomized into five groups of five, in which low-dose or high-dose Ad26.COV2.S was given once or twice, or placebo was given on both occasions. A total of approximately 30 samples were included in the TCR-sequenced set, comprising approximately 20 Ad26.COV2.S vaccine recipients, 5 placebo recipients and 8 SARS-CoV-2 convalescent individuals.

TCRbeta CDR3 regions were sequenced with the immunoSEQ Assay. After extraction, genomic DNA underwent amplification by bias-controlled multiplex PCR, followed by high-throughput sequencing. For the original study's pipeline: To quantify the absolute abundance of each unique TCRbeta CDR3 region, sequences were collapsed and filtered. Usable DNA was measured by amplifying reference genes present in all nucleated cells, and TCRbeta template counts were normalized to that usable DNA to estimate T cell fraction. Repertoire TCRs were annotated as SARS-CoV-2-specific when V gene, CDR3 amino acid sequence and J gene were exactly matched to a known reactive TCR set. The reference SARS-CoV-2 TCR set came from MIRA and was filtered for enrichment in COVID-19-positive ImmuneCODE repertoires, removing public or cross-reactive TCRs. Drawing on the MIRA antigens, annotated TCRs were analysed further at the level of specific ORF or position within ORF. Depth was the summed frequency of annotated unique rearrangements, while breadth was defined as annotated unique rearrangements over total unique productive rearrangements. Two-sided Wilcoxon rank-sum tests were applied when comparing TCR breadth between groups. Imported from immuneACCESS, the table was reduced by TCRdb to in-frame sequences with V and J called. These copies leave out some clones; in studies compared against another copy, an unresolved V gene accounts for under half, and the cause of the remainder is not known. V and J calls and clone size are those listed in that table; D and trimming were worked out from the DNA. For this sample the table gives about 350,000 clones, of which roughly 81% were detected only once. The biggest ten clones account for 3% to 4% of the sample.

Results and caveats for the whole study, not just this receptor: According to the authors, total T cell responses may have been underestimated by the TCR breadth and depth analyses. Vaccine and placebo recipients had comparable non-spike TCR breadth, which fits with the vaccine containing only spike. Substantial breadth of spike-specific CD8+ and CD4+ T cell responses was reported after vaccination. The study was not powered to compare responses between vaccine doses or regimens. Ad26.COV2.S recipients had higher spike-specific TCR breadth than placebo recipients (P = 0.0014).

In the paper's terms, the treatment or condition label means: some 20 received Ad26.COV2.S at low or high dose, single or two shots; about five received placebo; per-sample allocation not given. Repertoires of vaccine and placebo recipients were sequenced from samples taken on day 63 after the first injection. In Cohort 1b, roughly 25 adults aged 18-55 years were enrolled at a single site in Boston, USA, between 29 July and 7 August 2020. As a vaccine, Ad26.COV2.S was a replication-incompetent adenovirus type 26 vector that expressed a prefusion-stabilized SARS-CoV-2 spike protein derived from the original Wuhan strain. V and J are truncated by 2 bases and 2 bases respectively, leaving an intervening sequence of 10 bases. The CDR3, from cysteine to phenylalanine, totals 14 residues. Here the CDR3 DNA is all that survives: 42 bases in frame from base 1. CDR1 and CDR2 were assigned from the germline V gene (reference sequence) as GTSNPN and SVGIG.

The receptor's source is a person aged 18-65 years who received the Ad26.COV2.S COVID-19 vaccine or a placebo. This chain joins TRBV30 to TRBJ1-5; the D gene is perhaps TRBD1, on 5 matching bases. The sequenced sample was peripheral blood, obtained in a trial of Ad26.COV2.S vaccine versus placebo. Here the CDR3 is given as CAWSRGAGNQPQHF. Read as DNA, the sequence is TGTGCCTGGAGTAGAGGGGCAGGCAATCAGCCCCAGCATTTT.